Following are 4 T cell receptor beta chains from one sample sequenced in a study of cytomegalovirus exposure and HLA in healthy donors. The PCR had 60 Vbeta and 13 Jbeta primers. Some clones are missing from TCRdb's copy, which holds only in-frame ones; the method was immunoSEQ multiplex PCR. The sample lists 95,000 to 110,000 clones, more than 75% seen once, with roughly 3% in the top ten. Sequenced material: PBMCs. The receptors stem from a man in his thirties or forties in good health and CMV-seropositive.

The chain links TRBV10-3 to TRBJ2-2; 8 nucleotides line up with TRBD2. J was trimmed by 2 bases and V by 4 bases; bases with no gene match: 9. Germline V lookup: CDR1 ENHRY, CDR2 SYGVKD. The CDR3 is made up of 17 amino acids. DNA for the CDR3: TGTGCCATCAGTGGAAGATCAGCGGGGGCTAACACCGGGGAGCTGTTTTTT. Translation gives CAISGRSAGANTGELFF.

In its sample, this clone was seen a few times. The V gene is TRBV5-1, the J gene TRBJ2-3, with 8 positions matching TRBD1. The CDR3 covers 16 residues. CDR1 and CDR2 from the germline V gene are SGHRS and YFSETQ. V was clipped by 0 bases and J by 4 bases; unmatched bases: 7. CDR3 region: CASSLVRGRISDTQYF. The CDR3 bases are TGCGCCAGCAGCTTGGTCAGGGGGCGAATTTCAGATACGCAGTATTTT.

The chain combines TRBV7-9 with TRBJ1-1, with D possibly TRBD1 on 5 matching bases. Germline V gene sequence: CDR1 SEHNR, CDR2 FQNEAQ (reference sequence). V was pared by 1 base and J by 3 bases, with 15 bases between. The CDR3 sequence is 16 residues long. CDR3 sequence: CASSLENGRVYTEAFF. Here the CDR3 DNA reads TGTGCCAGCAGCTTAGAAAATGGCAGGGTATACACTGAAGCTTTCTTT.

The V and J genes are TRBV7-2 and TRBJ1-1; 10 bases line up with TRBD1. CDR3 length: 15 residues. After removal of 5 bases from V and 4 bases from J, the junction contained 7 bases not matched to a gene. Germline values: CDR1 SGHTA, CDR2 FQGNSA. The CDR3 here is CASSPRQGAVTEAFF. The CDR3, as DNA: TGTGCCAGCAGCCCAAGACAGGGGGCGGTCACTGAAGCTTTCTTT.